What follows is one T cell receptor beta chain and its context. This clone is a singleton in its sample. It has no known antigen specificity. The input lacks base qualities; no much larger clone sits a single base away. The entry originates in a study of sequential checkpoint blockade in melanoma (dated by TCRdb to about 2019). About the study as a whole: Using 1:1 randomization, the trial assigned patients either to first-line nivolumab followed by ipilimumab (arm A) or to ipilimumab followed by nivolumab (arm B). Both trial sequences were followed by maintenance nivolumab.

Paper-wide results and their limitations: The response-prediction model combining TCR metrics and mutation burden needs validation in larger, independent patient cohorts.

What the treatment or condition label conveys for this sample: randomized to nivolumab then ipilimumab (arm A) or the reverse (arm B). None of the trial patients had been given prior DNA-damaging chemotherapy. A FACS Aria II flow cytometer was used to sort live CD3+CD8+ cells that were negative for CD19 and CD56 from thawed PBMCs. CheckMate 064, a randomized, open-label phase II trial of sequential checkpoint blockade, was the source of the samples, all of which came from patients with melanoma. Peripheral blood mononuclear cells were collected by leukapheresis, purified using Ficoll-Paque, and frozen in human serum containing approximately 9.6% DMSO. Immediately after sorting, the purity of the sorted blood CD3+CD8+ cells was confirmed to be >98%, and DNA was then extracted. The immunoSEQ Assay was used to immunosequence TCRbeta CDR3 regions from genomic DNA. Genomic DNA was amplified by bias-controlled multiplex PCR before high-throughput sequencing. The original pipeline was this. To quantify the absolute abundance of each unique TCRbeta CDR3 region, the sequences were collapsed and filtered. Clonality, defined as 1 minus Pielou's evenness, was calculated using only productive rearrangements. Clones with significantly greater frequencies in on-treatment versus baseline samples were identified using a previously published method. Entries here come from immuneACCESS through TCRdb and include only in-frame sequences with V and J called. Some clones fail to appear in such tables; in the studies checked, an unresolved V gene covers under half of the shortfall, and the cause of the remainder is unknown. Clone size and the V and J calls come from that table; the DNA yielded D and trimming. The sample includes some 31,000 clones, with approximately 86% observed a single time. Roughly 23% of the sample belongs to the ten largest clones.

The source was CD8+ T cells sorted from blood (inferred from file names), collected from a patient given nivolumab and ipilimumab in sequence. This TCR derives from a human donor with melanoma.

The DNA reads as follows: TGCGCCAGCAGCTCGAGGGCCCTTCGGGGGGAGCTGTTTTTT. It specifies CASSSRALRGELFF. The chain couples TRBV4-3 to TRBJ2-2, with TRBD2 tentatively as D gene (5 bases match). Reading the germline V gene gives CDR1 LGHNA and CDR2 YSLEER. A distance of 15 bases separates the germline ends of V and J, which lose 5 bases and 8 bases respectively. Its CDR3 holds 14 amino acids, cysteine through phenylalanine. Only CDR3 DNA remains: 42 bases, in frame from the first base.